This T cell receptor (beta chain) was profiled in a study of T-cell reconstitution after alpha-beta-depleted transplantation in children. Unique molecular identifiers were built into the TCRbeta library. TCRdb independently ran MiXCR on the PCR reads; one entry per CDR3 protein. Found here are around 190,000 distinct CDR3 sequences, roughly 7% of them singletons; the top ten hold less than 7%. This clonotype has just a few counts. Deletions cut 0 bases from V and 7 bases from J, with 7 bases between. The V gene's germline CDR1 is SGHRS and CDR2 YFSETQ. This CDR3 region has 12 residues. The TCR was taken from a boy under 10 years old with acute lymphoblastic leukemia, due to receive a stem cell transplant. The sequencing here drew on PBMCs, taken before TCRalphabeta/CD19-depleted stem cell transplant. The genes are TRBV5-1 and TRBJ1-1; D is unresolved. The CDR3 protein is CASSLGADEAFF. The CDR3 region has the DNA TGCGCCAGCAGCTTGGGCGCAGATGAAGCTTTCTTT.